The T cell receptor (beta chain) under discussion was sequenced for a study of T cell responses to AZD1222 COVID-19 vaccine. Findings of the study overall: Spike-specific TCR breadth rose after two AZD1222 doses, and depth rose as well. The donor group comprised mostly white British people and more females; the analysis possibly underestimated clonal diversity.

In regard to this clone: Its antigen is not identified.

This CDR3 has 14 residues. The V gene's germline CDR1 is MNHEY and CDR2 SVGEGT. With V trimmed by 2 bases and J by 12 bases, 10 bases remained unmatched. The repertoire was sequenced with immunoSEQ multiplex PCR; TCRdb's copy has only in-frame clones and lacks some. The repertoire has some 150,000 clones, about 89% of them found once; the top ten carry just over 9%. The rearrangement uses TRBV6-2 or TRBV6-3 and TRBJ1-5; TRBD1 matches at 7 bases. This clonotype originated in an adult who received the AZD1222 COVID-19 vaccine. The source material was peripheral blood, sampled 28 days after the second AZD1222 dose. The CDR3, as DNA: TGTGCCAGCAGTTACCCGGGACAGTCCCGCGTCCAGCATTTT. It specifies CASSYPGQSRVQHF.